This note documents a single TCR beta chain sequence. What it binds is not known. This sample is drawn from a study of graft-versus-host responses after intestinal transplantation. The study, taken as a whole, reports: Individuals carrying graft-donor T cell macrochimerism showed high graft-versus-host to host-versus-graft clonal ratios in allografts.

This CDR3 region has 15 residues. V lost 3 bases, J lost 1 base, and 4 bases stayed unmatched. CDR1 is LGHNA, CDR2 YNFKEQ, per germline. Data came from immunoSEQ multiplex PCR; TCRdb stores just in-frame clones and leaves some out. This sample has about 88,000 clones, with 80% to 95% found just once. This chain uses TRBV4-2 with TRBJ1-1; TRBD1 matches at 8 bases. Sequenced here: unstimulated CD4+ T cells sorted from spleen or lymph node cells, sampled before transplant. This TCR was sampled from a human donor who was the organ donor for an intestinal transplant. CDR3: CASSQGDRPNTEAFF. The CDR3 nucleotides read TGTGCCAGCAGCCAGGGGGACAGGCCGAACACTGAAGCTTTCTTT.